This T cell receptor (beta chain) was sequenced during a study of OX40 agonist ivuxolimab in advanced cancers. Overall study: A diagnosis of hepatocellular carcinoma, melanoma, renal cell or head and neck cancer was present in dose-escalation patients. The study's findings and limits: Expanded clones tended on average to be more numerous among CD8+ T cells than CD4+. Expansion of clones was among the lowest in partial responders at 0.1-3.0 mg/kg.

As to this clone: Its specificity is not known.

The CDR3 is 14 amino acids. V lost 5 bases, J lost 3 bases, and 7 bases stayed unmatched. In germline, CDR1 is SGHAT, CDR2 FQNNGV. Using immunoSEQ multiplex PCR, the repertoire was profiled, and TCRdb retains in-frame clones only, with some absent. The sample holds some 41,000 clones, approximately 90% seen once. This material consisted of CD4+ or CD8+ T cells sorted from blood, taken in a trial of the OX40 agonist ivuxolimab. The chain joins TRBV11-2 to TRBJ2-7, with 7 bases that match TRBD2. The sequence came from an adult with an advanced solid tumor such as melanoma, head and neck, liver or kidney cancer. CDR3 protein: CASSPGLYYYEQYF. The CDR3 region has the DNA TGTGCCAGCAGCCCGGGACTATACTACTACGAGCAGTACTTC.